This T cell receptor beta chain was documented in a study of blood T cell repertoires in COVID-19. Germline V lookup: CDR1 SGHNT, CDR2 YYREEE (reference sequence). The V and J ends lost 0 bases and 4 bases respectively, with 8 bases between them. The CDR3 spans 14 residues. Clones were sequenced by immunoSEQ multiplex PCR, and TCRdb holds only the in-frame ones, with some missing. The sample records around 270,000 clones, approximately 86% being singletons. This receptor was obtained from a man aged 30 to 45 with active or convalescent COVID-19. The sample consisted of peripheral blood. The chain employs TRBV5-4 and TRBJ1-3, with D unclear. The CDR3 loop reads CASSLGLYGNTIYF. CDR3 in DNA: TGTGCCAGCAGCTTGGGACTGTACGGAAACACCATATATTTT.